The rows below give T cell receptor beta chains drawn from one sample of a study of T cell changes during pregnancy in multiple sclerosis. Sequencing used immunoSEQ multiplex PCR; TCRdb keeps in-frame clones, though not all of them. The sample comprises tens of thousands of clones, over 80% of which are singletons, and just over 2% rests with the top ten. The sequences come from peripheral blood, collected after pregnancy. These receptors originate from a female donor with multiple sclerosis, enrolled in a pregnancy study. CDR3s include the opening cysteine and the closing phenylalanine or tryptophan. The order of the fields is CDR3 DNA, CDR3 protein, clone size, D gene, V gene, J gene. D genes are given only for firm matches. Only part of the rows carry a size: once, few, many, or a class if the clone is expanded.

TGTGCCAGCAGCCCATCGGGGTATGGCTACACCTTC	CASSPSGYGYTF	NA	NA	TRBV28	TRBJ1-2
TGTGCCAGTAGTACGGACAGTACCCCCGGTCAGCCCCAGCATTTT	CASSTDSTPGQPQHF	NA	NA	TRBV19	TRBJ1-5
TGTGCCAGCAGTGGACTACAGGGGACCGGGGAGCTGTTTTTT	CASSGLQGTGELFF	once	TRBD1	TRBV25-1	TRBJ2-2
TGTGCCAGCAGTGGGACAGGGGGAGGCTACACCTTC	CASSGTGGGYTF	NA	TRBD1	TRBV27	TRBJ1-2
TGTGCCAGCAGCGCGGGAGGTGACGGAACCTACGAGCAGTACTTC	CASSAGGDGTYEQYF	NA	TRBD2	TRBV9	TRBJ2-7
TGTGCCAGTAGTATGTGGGGAGAGGCTAACTATGGCTACACCTTC	CASSMWGEANYGYTF	NA	NA	TRBV19	TRBJ1-2
TGTGCCAGTAGTCTGGATCCCGAGTCCACGGGGCAAGAGACCCAGTACTTC	CASSLDPESTGQETQYF	NA	NA	TRBV19	TRBJ2-5
TGTGCCAGCAGTGAACTAGCGGGAGTCCTTGAGCAGTTCTTC	CASSELAGVLEQFF	NA	TRBD2	TRBV6-4	TRBJ2-1
TGTGCCTGGAGTCGGCCCCGGGTGCAGTTCTTC	CAWSRPRVQFF	NA	NA	TRBV30	TRBJ2-1
TGTGCCAGCAGGCCCTGGGCAGACCACACCGGGGAGCTGTTTTTT	CASRPWADHTGELFF	NA	NA	TRBV27	TRBJ2-2
TGTGCTAGTGGTAGGGGGTCCGGCTACACCTTC	CASGRGSGYTF	NA	NA	TRBV12-5	TRBJ1-2
TGCGCCAGCAGCCAAGCGACAGGGAGGAACACTGAAGCTTTCTTT	CASSQATGRNTEAFF	NA	TRBD1	TRBV4-1	TRBJ1-1
TGTGCCAGCAGCCCCGGGATTAACTATGGCTACACCTTC	CASSPGINYGYTF	few	NA	TRBV6-6	TRBJ1-2
TGCGCCAGCAGCTTGGTTGCGACTAGCGGGAGGGAGAATGAGCAGTTCTTC	CASSLVATSGRENEQFF	NA	TRBD2	TRBV5-1	TRBJ2-1
TGCGCCAGCAGCCAAGATGAGGGGGCAAGGCCCCAGCATTTT	CASSQDEGARPQHF	NA	TRBD1	TRBV4-1	TRBJ1-5
TGTGCCGCGGCAGGGGGCGCCTCTGGAAACACCATATATTTT	CAAAGGASGNTIYF	NA	TRBD1	TRBV2	TRBJ1-3
TGTGCCAGCAGCCAATCTCTAGCGGGGGGCACCTACGAGCAGTACTTC	CASSQSLAGGTYEQYF	NA	TRBD2	TRBV4-2	TRBJ2-7
TGTGCCAGCAGTCCACGGGACAGTTCGGATGAGCAGTTCTTC	CASSPRDSSDEQFF	NA	TRBD1	TRBV6-6	TRBJ2-1
TGTGCCAGCAGCGCAAACATTAACAGCCCGGACGGGGAGCTGTTTTTT	CASSANINSPDGELFF	NA	NA	TRBV7-9	TRBJ2-2
TGTGCCAGCAGCTTAGATCGGGGGTTATACACTGAAGCTTTCTTT	CASSLDRGLYTEAFF	NA	NA	TRBV7-9	TRBJ1-1
TGTGCCAGCAGCCCCAGGCTAGCGGGGAGCACAGATACGCAGTATTTT	CASSPRLAGSTDTQYF	NA	TRBD2	TRBV7-2	TRBJ2-3
TGTGCCAGCAGTTCTCCCGCTCTGCAGGACTTC	CASSSPALQDF	NA	NA	TRBV5-6	TRBJ2-5
TGTGCCAGCAGCGCCCGGTGGTCCGTGAACACTGAAGCTTTCTTT	CASSARWSVNTEAFF	NA	NA	TRBV7-8	TRBJ1-1
TGTGCTAGTGGTTTGGTTATTCCTAGCGAGCAGTACTTC	CASGLVIPSEQYF	NA	NA	TRBV12-5	TRBJ2-7
TGTGCCAGCAGCTTGACTAGCGGGAACGATGAGCAGTTCTTC	CASSLTSGNDEQFF	NA	TRBD2	TRBV7-7	TRBJ2-1
TGTGCCAGCTCACCCCCGGGACTAGCGGGAAATGAGCAGTTCTTC	CASSPPGLAGNEQFF	NA	TRBD2	TRBV18	TRBJ2-1
TGTGCCAGCAGCTCCGGACTAGCACCAGATACGCAGTATTTT	CASSSGLAPDTQYF	once	TRBD2	TRBV7-9	TRBJ2-3
TGTGCCAGCAGTCCCGACACAGCAATCCAGCCCCAGCATTTT	CASSPDTAIQPQHF	NA	NA	TRBV2	TRBJ1-5
TGTGCCAGCAGCTTAGACAGCAATAACTATGGCTACACCTTC	CASSLDSNNYGYTF	NA	NA	TRBV7-9	TRBJ1-2
TGTGCCAGCAGCCAAGGGGTAGCGGGAGGCGCAGATACGCAGTATTTT	CASSQGVAGGADTQYF	NA	TRBD2	TRBV27	TRBJ2-3
TGTGCCAGCAGCGTAGGGGTACAGTCCTATGGCTACACCTTC	CASSVGVQSYGYTF	NA	NA	TRBV9	TRBJ1-2
TGTGCCAGCAGCTTAGGGACAGGGCTCAATCAGCCCCAGCATTTT	CASSLGTGLNQPQHF	NA	TRBD1	TRBV7-9	TRBJ1-5
TGTGCCACCAGCAGATCCGATCGGGGGGGGCCGCCTGGCTACACCTTC	CATSRSDRGGPPGYTF	NA	NA	TRBV15	TRBJ1-2
TGTGCCAGTAGGGGACAGGGTATAGCTGAAGCTTTCTTT	CASRGQGIAEAFF	NA	TRBD1	TRBV19	TRBJ1-1
TGTGCCAGCAGCTTCGGGCGGGAGTCGAACACTGAAGCTTTCTTT	CASSFGRESNTEAFF	NA	NA	TRBV5-8	TRBJ1-1
TGTGCCAGCAGCTTAGCGAGAGAATATGGCTACACCTTC	CASSLAREYGYTF	NA	NA	TRBV7-9	TRBJ1-2
TGTGCCAGTAGTCTGGACAGCCCATCCTACGAGCAGTACTTC	CASSLDSPSYEQYF	NA	NA	TRBV19	TRBJ2-7
TGTGCCAGCAGCTTGTTGCACGCAGCTAACTATGGCTACACCTTC	CASSLLHAANYGYTF	once	NA	TRBV5-5	TRBJ1-2
TGTGCCAGCAGCCCCCCGGTCGGGAGGATCTACGAGCAGTACTTC	CASSPPVGRIYEQYF	NA	TRBD2	TRBV11-2	TRBJ2-7
TGTGCCAGCAGCCAAGCGGAAGTCAGGGTACCACTTAGATGGACTGAAGCTTTCTTT	CASSQAEVRVPLRWTEAFF	NA	NA	TRBV4-2	TRBJ1-1
TGTGCCAGCTCAGGGCAGGGGGCGCCAGGCAATCAGCCCCAGCATTTT	CASSGQGAPGNQPQHF	NA	TRBD1	TRBV18	TRBJ1-5
TGCAGCGCTAGCTCTGGGGCCAACGTCCTGACTTTC	CSASSGANVLTF	NA	NA	TRBV29-1	TRBJ2-6
TGTGCCAGCATGGGAGTTAACTATGGCTACACCTTC	CASMGVNYGYTF	NA	NA	TRBV6-5	TRBJ1-2
TGTGCCCATAGCGGGAGCTCCTACAATGAGCAGTTCTTC	CAHSGSSYNEQFF	NA	TRBD2	TRBV30	TRBJ2-1
TGTGCCAGCTCAGGGCAGGGAGGCATCAATCAGCCCCAGCATTTT	CASSGQGGINQPQHF	NA	NA	TRBV18	TRBJ1-5
TGCGCCAGCAGCTTTCTAGCGGGAGTACCTAATGAGCAGTTCTTC	CASSFLAGVPNEQFF	once	TRBD2	TRBV5-1	TRBJ2-1
TGTGCCAGCCTCCTACAGGGGAACCAGCCCCAGCATTTT	CASLLQGNQPQHF	NA	TRBD1	TRBV2	TRBJ1-5
TGTGCCAGCAGTGCCCCCCCGACAGGGTCGAATGGCTACACCTTC	CASSAPPTGSNGYTF	NA	TRBD1	TRBV6-1	TRBJ1-2
TGTGCCAGCAGCTGGGACATGGGCCAAGAGACCCAGTACTTC	CASSWDMGQETQYF	NA	NA	TRBV5-4	TRBJ2-5
TGCGCCAGCAGCCAAGAATCGGAGGGCCCCGGGGAGCTGTTTTTT	CASSQESEGPGELFF	NA	NA	TRBV4-3	TRBJ2-2
TGCAGCGTGACGGCCGGGACTAGCGGGGGAAATGAGCAGTTCTTC	CSVTAGTSGGNEQFF	NA	TRBD2	TRBV29-1	TRBJ2-1
TGTGCCAGCAGTCGTTTGAGAGGCACTGAAGCTTTCTTT	CASSRLRGTEAFF	NA	NA	TRBV6-1	TRBJ1-1
TGTGCCAGCATCAGCGGGGGGGTATCAGATACGCAGTATTTT	CASISGGVSDTQYF	NA	TRBD2	TRBV25-1	TRBJ2-3
TGTGCCAGCAGGGGGGCGAATCAGCCCCAGCATTTT	CASRGANQPQHF	NA	NA	TRBV28	TRBJ1-5
TGTGCCAGTAGTATATTAGGGGGTTACACCGGGGAGCTGTTTTTT	CASSILGGYTGELFF	once	NA	TRBV19	TRBJ2-2
TGTGCCAGCAGCTTTCCTCGGCCCCAGCATTTT	CASSFPRPQHF	NA	NA	TRBV7-7	TRBJ1-5
TGTGCCAGTAAGCTGGCGGCGAACACTGAAGCTTTCTTT	CASKLAANTEAFF	NA	NA	TRBV19	TRBJ1-1
TGTGCCAGCGCAGACAGGGGTCCCTACGAGCAGTACTTC	CASADRGPYEQYF	few	TRBD1	TRBV7-9	TRBJ2-7
TGTGCCAGCCGGGACAGCCTCGCCCAGCCCCAGCATTTT	CASRDSLAQPQHF	NA	TRBD1	TRBV6-5	TRBJ1-5
TGTGCCAGCAGTTATGATGTTCGGGACACTGAAGCTTTCTTT	CASSYDVRDTEAFF	NA	NA	TRBV6-6	TRBJ1-1